This T cell receptor beta chain came from a study of shared clonotypes between healthy human individuals. Using immunoSEQ multiplex PCR, the repertoire was profiled, and TCRdb retains in-frame clones only, with some absent. The sample has about 2.1 million clones, about 92% seen once; the top ten hold under 2%. Only CD45RO-negative cells positively selected for CCR7 counted as naive CD8 cells, so terminally differentiated effector memory CD45RA+ cells were excluded. Turning to this clone: The antigen is not known. Other DNA sequences in this specimen translate into the identical CDR3.

The CDR3 is 12 residues long. With 1 base removed from V and 6 bases from J, the gap between germline ends came to 7 bases. From germline, CDR1 is MNHNS and CDR2 SASEGT. Study-wide results and caveats: Shared clonotypes across all four donors exceeded non-shared ones in generation probability.

The V and J genes are TRBV6-1 and TRBJ2-7; D is unclear. This clonotype was sampled from a man between 18 and 35 years old in good health. Some clones in this sample may be carry-over from other donors' samples. Source material: naive CD8+ T cells from PBMCs. CDR3 bases: TGTGCCAGCAGTGAAGTAAGAGGCGAGCAGTACTTC. Its translation is CASSEVRGEQYF.